The text below deals with one T cell receptor beta chain. The antigen remains undetermined. PCR primers comprised 60 Vbeta and 13 Jbeta primers. Original analysis: As a later analysis found, there were 78 million or so unique TCR beta chains, of which roughly 11 million were shared. Generated by immunoSEQ multiplex PCR, the TCRdb table keeps only in-frame clones and is missing some. The V and J calls and the clone size are those of that table, but D and trimming were determined from the DNA. Here the sample spans fewer than 90,000 clones, over 75% being singletons. The CDR3 extends over 21 amino acids. Germline CDR1 is SGHRS and CDR2 is YFSETQ. The J segment lost 4 bases and the V segment lost 1 base, leaving 18 bases of the junction unmatched. This sample stems from a study of cytomegalovirus exposure and HLA in healthy donors. Study findings and constraints: Cytomegalovirus status was reportedly diagnosed by the classifier with high sensitivity and specificity. A later analysis showed TCR association rates differing by HLA locus, peaking at DRB1 and lowest at HLA-C.

Each donor was healthy, and each was a bone marrow donor. What was sequenced was PBMCs. J is TRBJ2-1 and V is TRBV5-1; 12 bases are shared with TRBD2. The TCR was taken from a male donor in good health and CMV-seropositive. CDR3 protein: CASSLWHSTLAGGTAYNEQFF. The CDR3 DNA follows: TGCGCCAGCAGCTTGTGGCACAGCACTCTAGCGGGAGGGACGGCTTACAATGAGCAGTTCTTC. Looking up the rest from reference TRBV5-1 and TRBJ2-1 gives the full variable domain: KAGVTQTPRYLIKTRGQQVTLSCSPISGHRSVSWYQQTPGQGLQFLFEYFSETQRNKGNFPGRFSGRQFSNSRSEMNVSTLELGDSALYLCASSLWHSTLAGGTAYNEQFFGPGTRLTVL.